One sample yielded the 26 T cell receptor beta chains listed below, sequenced in a study of blood T cells in healthy people across ages. A second PCR of about 7 to 12 cycles used a sample-barcoded 5' primer and a J-beta primer mix. TCRdb re-derived calls from the 5' RACE reads in MiXCR, one entry per CDR3 protein. The sample holds under 2 million distinct CDR3 sequences; about 31% are singletons and the top ten take approximately 10%. Sequencing was performed on blood. All receptors derive from a woman aged 25 to 45 in good health.

The rearrangement uses TRBV6-1 and TRBJ1-2, with 7 nucleotides matching TRBD1. V trimming: 6 bases; J trimming: 4 bases; junction bases outside the gene matches: 5. The CDR3 runs 13 residues. Germline CDR1 and CDR2: MNHNS and SASEGT. In DNA form, the CDR3 reads TGTGCCAGCAGGTCGGCAGGGGGCTATGGCTACACCTTC. This sequence encodes CASRSAGGYGYTF.

This clonotype occurred a few times. V usage is TRBV20-1 and J usage is TRBJ1-1; D unresolved. This CDR3 is built from 13 residues. Germline loops: CDR1 DFQATT, CDR2 SNEGSKA (reference sequence). Trimming removed 5 bases at V and 8 bases at J, with 18 bases between. The chain's CDR3 is CSALTLQRREAFF. The CDR3 coding sequence is TGCAGTGCTCTGACATTACAGCGTCGCGAAGCTTTCTTT.

The table lists this clonotype with a count of one. The chain links TRBV5-1 to TRBJ2-3; D possibly corresponds to TRBD1 (5 bases). Germline assignment: CDR1 SGHRS and CDR2 YFSETQ. The CDR3 runs to 16 residues. Trimming pared 4 bases from V and 0 bases from J, leaving 15 bases between. As DNA, the CDR3 is TGCGCCAGCAGCAAGTGGCAGGGATTTAGCACAGATACGCAGTATTTT. Its protein product is CASSKWQGFSTDTQYF.

In regard to this clonotype: The junction shows a germline mismatch at one end, possibly a read error. The chain joins TRBV3-1 to TRBJ2-1; 12 bases agree with TRBD2. Germline V CDR1 and CDR2: LGHDT, YNNKEL (reference sequence). The CDR3 length is 17 residues. CDR3 nucleotides: TGCGCCAGCAGCCCCCGGACTAGCGGGGCGACCTACGATGAGCAGTTCTTC. It specifies CASSPRTSGATYDEQFF.

The rearrangement uses TRBV5-1 and TRBJ1-2, with D possibly being TRBD1 (5 bases). Trimming stripped 4 bases from V and 4 bases from J, with 17 bases between. This CDR3 contains 15 residues. The germline V gene encodes CDR1 SGHRS and CDR2 YFSETQ. The CDR3 loop is CASSPTSGTTYGYTF. The CDR3, as DNA: TGCGCCAGCAGCCCGACGAGTGGGACCACCTATGGCTACACCTTC.

This clonotype was seen only a few times. The chain employs TRBV4-1 and TRBJ2-3; D call uncertain. This CDR3 has 13 amino acids. Germline V lookup: CDR1 MGHRA, CDR2 YSYEKL. V lost 0 bases and J 4 bases, leaving 5 bases between the germline ends. The CDR3 nucleotides are TGCGCCAGCAGCCAAGAACGGGCAGATACGCAGTATTTT. The encoded protein is CASSQERADTQYF.

As regards this clonotype: One end of the junction is discordant with germline, which a read error may explain. The chain combines TRBV6-1 with TRBJ2-3, with D perhaps matching TRBD1 or TRBD2 (6 bases each). From germline, CDR1 is MNHNS and CDR2 SASEGT. The CDR3 has 20 amino acids. The CDR3 loop reads CASQRPGGLSQHLRTDMQYF. The CDR3 nucleotides read TGTGCCAGCCAACGGCCCGGAGGGCTCAGTCAACACCTTAGGACAGATATGCAGTATTTT.

V gene TRBV7-3 combines with J gene TRBJ2-5; 7 bases line up with TRBD2. J lost 4 bases, V lost 11 bases, and 10 bases had no gene match. The CDR3 runs 13 residues. Germline V gives CDR1 SGHTA, CDR2 FQGTGA. CDR3 sequence: CASTDWGGETQYF. CDR3 DNA: TGTGCCTCCACGGATTGGGGGGGAGAGACCCAGTACTTC. The full variable domain, completed using reference TRBV7-3 and TRBJ2-5, is GAGVSQTPSNKVTEKGKYVELRCDPISGHTALYWYRQSLGQGPEFLIYFQGTGAADDSGLPNDRFFAVRPEGSVSTLKIQRTERGDSAVYLCASTDWGGETQYFGPGTRLLVL.

This clonotype occurred a few times. The chain carries TRBV7-9 and TRBJ1-1, with D maybe TRBD1 (5 bases). With 5 bases removed from V and 0 bases from J, the gap between germline ends came to 13 bases. Per the germline V gene, CDR1 is SEHNR and CDR2 is FQNEAQ (reference sequence). CDR3 length: 15 residues. The CDR3 is CASSPRAGLNTEAFF. The CDR3 DNA reads as TGTGCCAGCAGCCCTCGGGCAGGGTTGAACACTGAAGCTTTCTTT.

This clonotype showed up many times. This chain uses TRBV4-1 with TRBJ1-5, with D possibly TRBD1 on 6 matching bases. The CDR3 is made up of 13 amino acids. Trimming removed 2 bases from V and 6 bases from J, with 8 bases in between. Per the germline V gene, CDR1 is MGHRA and CDR2 is YSYEKL. CDR3 loop: CASSQQGSQPQHF. In DNA form, the CDR3 reads TGCGCCAGCAGCCAACAGGGGAGTCAGCCCCAGCATTTT.

The chain carries TRBV3-1 and TRBJ1-2; D gene ambiguous. Trimming pared 4 bases from V and 2 bases from J, leaving 14 bases between. The CDR3 length is 15 residues. Germline CDR1 and CDR2: LGHDT and YNNKEL (reference sequence). The CDR3 reads CASSPLQLVNYGYTF. DNA of the CDR3: TGTGCCAGCAGCCCCTTACAACTGGTAAACTATGGCTACACCTTC.

This sequence joins TRBV7-2 and TRBJ2-1; 9 bases are a match to TRBD1. The germline V gene encodes CDR1 SGHTA and CDR2 FQGNSA. Trimming took 3 bases from V and 6 from J; bases not matched to a gene: 9. This CDR3 contains 16 residues. The CDR3 sequence: CASSFLPGQGFNEQFF. Here the CDR3 DNA reads TGTGCCAGCAGCTTCCTCCCGGGACAGGGATTCAATGAGCAGTTCTTC.

J is TRBJ1-2 and V is TRBV2, with D hard to call. Trimming removed 4 bases from V and 8 bases from J, with 11 bases in between. Germline assignment: CDR1 SNHLY and CDR2 FYNNEI. CDR3 size: 12 residues. CDR3 DNA sequence: TGTGCCAGCAGTGGCGGAGAGTGGGGCTACACCTTC. It specifies CASSGGEWGYTF. The variable domain in full, completed from reference TRBV2 and TRBJ1-2, reads EPEVTQTPSHQVTQMGQEVILRCVPISNHLYFYWYRQILGQKVEFLVSFYNNEISEKSEIFDDQFSVERPDGSNFTLKIRSTKLEDSAMYFCASSGGEWGYTFGSGTRLTVV.

The chain employs TRBV28 and TRBJ2-7, with 8 bases that match TRBD1. With V trimmed by 7 bases and J by 5 bases, 7 bases remained unmatched. CDR1 and CDR2 from the germline V gene are MDHEN and SYDVKM. The CDR3 sequence is 13 residues long. CDR3 sequence: CASNRQGRDEQYF. The CDR3, as DNA: TGTGCCAGCAATCGACAGGGGAGAGACGAGCAGTACTTC.

The chain recombines TRBV27 with TRBJ2-3; 10 bases line up with TRBD1. Looked up from germline, CDR1 is MNHEY and CDR2 is SMNVEV (reference sequence). Losses at the gene ends were 6 bases for V and 5 bases for J; bases not matched to a gene: 8. This CDR3 has 15 amino acids. The CDR3 DNA reads as TGTGCCAGCAGCCTAGGGGGGACAGGGGAAGATACGCAGTATTTT. This codes for CASSLGGTGEDTQYF.

This clonotype was picked up many times. This chain uses TRBV20-1 with TRBJ1-2; D is unclear. Germline lookup yields CDR1 DFQATT and CDR2 SNEGSKA (reference sequence). The CDR3 contains 12 residues. V lost 2 bases and J 2 bases, leaving 6 bases between the germline ends. In nucleotides, the CDR3 is TGCAGTGCTAGACCCTTAAACTATGGCTACACCTTC. It encodes CSARPLNYGYTF.

V usage is TRBV5-1 and J usage is TRBJ1-4; D not certain. V was cut by 4 bases and J by 4 bases, with 14 bases left in between. The CDR3 consists of 15 residues. The germline gives CDR1 SGHRS, CDR2 YFSETQ. The DNA for the CDR3 is TGCGCCAGCAGCCCGGGAAGTTCCAATAATGAAAAACTGTTTTTT. It translates to CASSPGSSNNEKLFF.

This chain connects TRBV29-1 to TRBJ1-6, with D tentatively TRBD1 (5 bases). V was trimmed by 6 bases and J by 0 bases, leaving 18 bases between them. The CDR3 extends over 17 amino acids. Germline CDR1 and CDR2: SQVTM and ANQGSEA. The DNA for the CDR3 is TGCAGCGTCGTAGCGAGGGGCTTAGGCTCCTATAATTCACCCCTCCACTTT. This translates into CSVVARGLGSYNSPLHF.

The chain has TRBV29-1 and TRBJ2-1, with D perhaps TRBD1 (5 bases). Germline CDR1 SQVTM, CDR2 ANQGSEA. V was shortened by 3 bases and J by 5 bases, with 11 bases between the two germline ends. CDR3 length: 13 residues. The CDR3 loop reads CSVDTSQDNEQFF. The DNA of the CDR3 is TGCAGCGTTGATACTTCACAGGACAATGAGCAGTTCTTC.

This clonotype has a handful of counts. The chain links TRBV6-1 to TRBJ2-1; D ambiguous. V lost 8 bases to trimming and J lost 2 bases, with 13 bases between them. Germline V gene data show CDR1 as MNHNS and CDR2 as SASEGT. The CDR3 totals 14 residues. CDR3 coding DNA: TGTGCCAGCCTTTCAGCAGGCGCCTACAATGAGCAGTTCTTC. Translated: CASLSAGAYNEQFF.

This rearrangement joins TRBV4-1 to TRBJ2-2, with D possibly being TRBD2 (5 bases). This CDR3 comprises 16 residues. Germline assignment: CDR1 MGHRA and CDR2 YSYEKL. V lost 0 bases, J lost 4 bases, and 12 bases lay in between. The CDR3 DNA reads TGCGCCAGCAGCCAAGATGCAGGAGAGGGCACCGGGGAGCTGTTTTTT. Protein sequence: CASSQDAGEGTGELFF.

This clonotype was observed a handful of times. The rearrangement uses TRBV10-3 and TRBJ2-1, with 8 bases matching TRBD2. The CDR3 runs to 16 residues. V dropped 6 bases and J dropped 9; count of bases not matched to a gene: 16. Germline CDR1 ENHRY, CDR2 SYGVKD. The CDR3 region is CAIRNPGTRGTGEQFF. In DNA form, the CDR3 reads TGTGCCATCAGGAATCCCGGGACTAGGGGCACGGGTGAGCAGTTCTTC.

This clonotype was seen only a few times. This chain uses TRBV20-1 with TRBJ1-6; TRBD1 matches at 8 bases. V shed 1 base, J shed 4 bases, and the junction held 15 bases outside the gene matches. Germline CDR1 DFQATT, CDR2 SNEGSKA (reference sequence). The CDR3 spans 19 residues. The CDR3 is CSARGSDKGQETYNSPLHF. Here the CDR3 DNA reads TGCAGTGCTAGAGGTTCGGATAAGGGACAGGAGACTTATAATTCACCCCTCCACTTT.

The V gene is TRBV6-1, the J gene TRBJ2-7; 8 bases agree with TRBD2. The junction had 9 bases not matched to a gene; V was cut back by 10 bases and J by 7 bases. CDR1 is MNHNS and CDR2 is SASEGT in the germline V gene. The CDR3 contains 12 residues. In DNA, the CDR3 is TGTGCCACCGACGTTTTAGCGGGAGAGCAGTACTTC. It is translated as CATDVLAGEQYF.

Points on this clonotype: The germline gene is not matched at one end of the junction; a read error may be the cause. The rearrangement joins TRBV27 to TRBJ2-7; D possibly corresponds to TRBD2 (6 bases). The germline V gene encodes CDR1 MNHEY and CDR2 SMNVEV (reference sequence). CDR3 length equals 15 residues. This CDR3 is CAGSLAVGGTYEQYF. The CDR3 DNA reads TGTGCCGGCAGTCTGGCGGTTGGGGGGACCTACGAGCAGTACTTC.

CDR3 in DNA: TGTGCCAGCAGCGAACAGGGATATCAAGAGACCCAGTACTTC. Amino acid sequence: CASSEQGYQETQYF. The chain recombines TRBV7-7 with TRBJ2-5; TRBD1 might be the D (6 bases). The V end lost 5 bases, the J end lost 2 bases, and 12 bases lay between the germline ends. The CDR3 is 14 residues long. Germline V gives CDR1 SSHAT, CDR2 FNYEAQ (reference sequence).